These 15 T cell receptor beta chains originate from one sample sequenced in a study of T cells in Graves' hyperthyroidism and ophthalmopathy. From RNA transcripts, TCR beta CDR3 regions were amplified. With the HTBI primer set, the TCR CDR3 went through a first round of RT-PCR. A single record per CDR3 protein comes from TCRdb applying MiXCR to the multiplex PCR reads. The sample includes under 350,000 distinct CDR3 sequences, around a sixth of them seen just once. The source material was blood. Source of these receptors: a woman in her fifties or sixties with Graves' hyperthyroidism.

CDR3 protein: CASSQGSLGSRQPQHF. CDR3 bases: TGTGCCAGCAGCCAAGGATCTTTGGGGTCGAGGCAGCCCCAGCATTTT. The chain uses TRBV3-1 and TRBJ1-5, with D uncertain. The CDR3 runs to 16 residues. Per the germline V gene, CDR1 is LGHDT and CDR2 is YNNKEL (reference sequence). Trimming cost V 1 base and J 7 bases, with 17 bases left between them.

This clonotype was observed many times. This sequence joins TRBV7-3 and TRBJ1-1; the match to TRBD1 covers 11 bases. The CDR3 consists of 13 residues. Trimming cost V 8 bases and J 6 bases; bases outside gene matches: 5. The germline V gene has CDR1 SGHTA and CDR2 FQGTGA. CDR3 sequence reads: CASGWDRGAEAFF. CDR3 nucleotide sequence: TGTGCCAGCGGTTGGGACAGGGGGGCTGAAGCTTTCTTT.

The chain uses TRBV12-3 or TRBV12-4 and TRBJ1-1; 9 nucleotides agree with TRBD1. J gave up 5 bases and V 3 bases, and 10 bases lay outside the gene matches. This CDR3 is built from 16 residues. This CDR3 reads CASSLSGTGPRTEAFF. The CDR3 DNA reads TGTGCCAGCAGTTTGTCCGGGACAGGGCCGAGGACTGAAGCTTTCTTT.

This clonotype was recorded many times. The genes are TRBV2 and TRBJ1-1; TRBD1 is a possible D gene (5 bases). The V and J ends lost 4 bases and 5 bases respectively, with 11 bases between them. The CDR3 has 13 amino acids. Germline V gene data show CDR1 as SNHLY and CDR2 as FYNNEI. CDR3 coding DNA: TGTGCCAGCAGTGGGGGGAGGAGGACTGAAGCTTTCTTT. Encoded protein: CASSGGRRTEAFF. Full variable domain (rest looked up from reference TRBV2 and TRBJ1-1): EPEVTQTPSHQVTQMGQEVILRCVPISNHLYFYWYRQILGQKVEFLVSFYNNEISEKSEIFDDQFSVERPDGSNFTLKIRSTKLEDSAMYFCASSGGRRTEAFFGQGTRLTVV.

V usage is TRBV4-1 and J usage is TRBJ2-7; D not certain. V was cut by 1 base and J by 3 bases, with 10 bases left in between. Germline V gives CDR1 MGHRA, CDR2 YSYEKL. The CDR3 has 14 residues. The CDR3 protein is CASSQGVVLYEQYF. The CDR3 nucleotides read TGCGCCAGCAGCCAAGGGGTTGTTCTCTACGAGCAGTACTTC.

This clonotype has only a few counts. The V call is TRBV10-2, the J call TRBJ2-3; 14 nucleotides align to TRBD2. The germline V gene encodes CDR1 WSHSY and CDR2 SAAADI. This CDR3 spans 18 amino acids. Losses at the gene ends were 0 bases for V and 4 bases for J; bases not matched to a gene: 6. The chain's CDR3 is CASSESSGTSGRPDTQYF. CDR3 DNA sequence: TGCGCCAGCAGTGAGTCCTCCGGGACTAGCGGGAGACCAGATACGCAGTATTTT.

J is TRBJ1-5 and V is TRBV6-1; no clear D gene. CDR1 is MNHNS, CDR2 SASEGT, per germline. The CDR3 runs 15 residues. Trimming pared 6 bases from V and 5 bases from J, leaving 17 bases between. This CDR3 is CASRGTTGVHQPQHF. DNA of the CDR3: TGTGCCAGCAGGGGAACGACTGGTGTCCATCAGCCCCAGCATTTT.

This clonotype was detected ten times or more. J is TRBJ2-4 and V is TRBV2; TRBD2 matches 14 bases. Germline V gene sequence: CDR1 SNHLY, CDR2 FYNNEI. The trim removed 5 bases at V and 5 bases at J, leaving 5 bases unmatched. CDR3 size: 16 residues. The CDR3: CASSRTSGGRENIQYF. The DNA of the CDR3 is TGTGCCAGCAGTAGGACTAGCGGGGGGCGTGAAAACATTCAGTACTTC.

This clonotype was observed many times. This chain joins TRBV30 and TRBJ2-5, with TRBD1 matching 8 bases. Per germline, CDR1 GTSNPN and CDR2 SVGIG (reference sequence). The CDR3 runs 13 residues. V shed 8 bases and J 1 base; nucleotides not matched to a gene: 6. CDR3 protein: CARTGGSQETQYF. DNA for the CDR3: TGTGCCCGTACAGGGGGATCCCAAGAGACCCAGTACTTC.

The chain couples TRBV6-2 or TRBV6-3 to TRBJ1-1; D gene uncertain. V was pared by 5 bases and J by 3 bases, with 13 bases between. The germline gives CDR1 MNHEY, CDR2 SVGEGT. The CDR3 is 14 residues long. CDR3: CASSESTWDTEAFF. CDR3 nucleotide sequence: TGTGCCAGCAGTGAATCGACATGGGACACTGAAGCTTTCTTT.

This clonotype has at least ten counts. The J gene is TRBJ2-1, the V gene TRBV7-9; TRBD2 aligns across 7 bases. The V segment lost 0 bases and the J segment 8 bases; nucleotides outside the gene matches: 7. CDR1 SEHNR and CDR2 FQNEAQ come from the germline V gene (reference sequence). The CDR3 runs to 15 residues. CDR3 amino acids: CASSLARAGRDEQFF. The CDR3, as DNA: TGTGCCAGCAGCTTAGCGCGAGCGGGAAGGGATGAGCAGTTCTTC.

CDR3 residues: CASSLGAGIHNEQFF. The CDR3 DNA reads TGTGCCAGCAGCTTAGGGGCGGGAATCCACAATGAGCAGTTCTTC. The V call is TRBV11-1, the J call TRBJ2-1, with TRBD2 as a possible D gene (6 bases). Looked up from germline, CDR1 is SGHAT and CDR2 is FQDESV (reference sequence). This CDR3 has 15 amino acids. The V end lost 1 base, the J end lost 5 bases, and 12 bases lay between the germline ends.

The chain links TRBV10-1 to TRBJ2-7; D might be TRBD2 (6 bases). Germline V gene data show CDR1 as WNHNN and CDR2 as SYGVQD (reference sequence). This CDR3 region has 12 residues. The ends were cut back, 3 bases at V and 5 bases at J, with 8 bases in the middle. In DNA, the CDR3 is TGCGCCAGCAGTGATTCGGGGGACGAGCAGTACTTC. This translates into CASSDSGDEQYF.

The chain carries TRBV29-1 and TRBJ1-2, with a possible D match to TRBD1 (5 bases). This CDR3 spans 12 amino acids. Per the germline V gene, CDR1 is SQVTM and CDR2 is ANQGSEA. V lost 8 bases and J lost 8, with 18 bases in between. Here the CDR3 reads CSWVGGVGGYTF. CDR3 nucleotide sequence: TGCAGCTGGGTGGGGGGGGTTGGGGGCTACACCTTC.

J is TRBJ2-7 and V is TRBV20-1; 11 bases agree with TRBD2. After removal of 4 bases from V and 2 bases from J, the junction contained 1 base not matched to a gene. The CDR3 runs to 13 residues. Germline V gene lookup returns CDR1 DFQATT and CDR2 SNEGSKA (reference sequence). In DNA form, the CDR3 reads TGCAGTGCTACGGGACTAGCGGCCTACGAGCAGTACTTC. It specifies CSATGLAAYEQYF.